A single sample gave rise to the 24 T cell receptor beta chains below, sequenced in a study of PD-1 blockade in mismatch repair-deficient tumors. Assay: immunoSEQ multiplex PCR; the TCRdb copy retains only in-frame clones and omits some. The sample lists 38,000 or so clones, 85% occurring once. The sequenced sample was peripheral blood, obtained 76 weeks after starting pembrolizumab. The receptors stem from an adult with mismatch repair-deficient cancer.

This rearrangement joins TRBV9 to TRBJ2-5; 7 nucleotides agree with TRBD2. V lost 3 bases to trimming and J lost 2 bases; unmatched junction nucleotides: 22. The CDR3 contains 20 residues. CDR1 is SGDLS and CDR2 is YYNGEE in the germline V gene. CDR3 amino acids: CASSAPRHGGMGERQETQYF. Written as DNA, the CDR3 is TGTGCCAGCAGCGCTCCGCGGCACGGGGGGATGGGGGAACGACAAGAGACCCAGTACTTC.

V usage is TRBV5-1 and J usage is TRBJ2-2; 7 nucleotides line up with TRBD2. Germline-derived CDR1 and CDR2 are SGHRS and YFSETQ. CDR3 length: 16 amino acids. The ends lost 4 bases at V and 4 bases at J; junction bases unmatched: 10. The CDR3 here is CASSPRLAEGTGELFF. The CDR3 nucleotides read TGCGCCAGCAGCCCCAGACTAGCAGAGGGCACCGGGGAGCTGTTTTTT.

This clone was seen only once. CDR3 loop: CASSTDLAKETQYF. The CDR3 DNA follows: TGCGCCAGCAGCACCGACCTAGCGAAAGAGACCCAGTACTTC. The chain carries TRBV5-1 and TRBJ2-5; D is possibly TRBD2 (6 bases). CDR1 SGHRS and CDR2 YFSETQ come from the germline V gene. V lost 4 bases, J lost 3 bases, and 13 bases lay in between. This CDR3 contains 14 residues.

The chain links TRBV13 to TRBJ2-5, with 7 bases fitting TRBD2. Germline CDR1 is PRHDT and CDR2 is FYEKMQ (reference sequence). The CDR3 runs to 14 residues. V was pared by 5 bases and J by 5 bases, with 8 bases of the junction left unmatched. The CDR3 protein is CASSHRTRWETQYF. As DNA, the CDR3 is TGTGCCAGCAGCCACCGGACTAGATGGGAGACCCAGTACTTC.

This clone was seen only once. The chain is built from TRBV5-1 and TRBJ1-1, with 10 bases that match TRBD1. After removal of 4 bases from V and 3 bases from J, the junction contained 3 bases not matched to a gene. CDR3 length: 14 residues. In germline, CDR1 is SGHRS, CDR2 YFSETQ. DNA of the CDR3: TGCGCCAGCAGCCAGGGACAGGGGTACACTGAAGCTTTCTTT. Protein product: CASSQGQGYTEAFF.

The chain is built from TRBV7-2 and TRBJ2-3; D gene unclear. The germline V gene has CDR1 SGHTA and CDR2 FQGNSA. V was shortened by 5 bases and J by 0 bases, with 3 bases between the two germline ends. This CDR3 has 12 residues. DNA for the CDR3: TGTGCCAGCAGCCCGAGCACAGATACGCAGTATTTT. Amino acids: CASSPSTDTQYF.

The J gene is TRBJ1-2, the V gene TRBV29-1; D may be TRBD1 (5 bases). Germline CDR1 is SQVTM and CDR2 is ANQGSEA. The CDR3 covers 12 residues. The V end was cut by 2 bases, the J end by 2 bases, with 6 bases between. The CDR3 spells CSVETGNYGYTF. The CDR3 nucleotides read TGCAGCGTTGAAACAGGAAACTATGGCTACACCTTC.

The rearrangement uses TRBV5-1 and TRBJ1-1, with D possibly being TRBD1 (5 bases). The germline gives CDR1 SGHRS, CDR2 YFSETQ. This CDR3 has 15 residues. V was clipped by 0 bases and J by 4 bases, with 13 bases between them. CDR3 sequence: CASSLVWGERTEAFF. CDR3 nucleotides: TGCGCCAGCAGCTTGGTATGGGGGGAACGCACTGAAGCTTTCTTT.

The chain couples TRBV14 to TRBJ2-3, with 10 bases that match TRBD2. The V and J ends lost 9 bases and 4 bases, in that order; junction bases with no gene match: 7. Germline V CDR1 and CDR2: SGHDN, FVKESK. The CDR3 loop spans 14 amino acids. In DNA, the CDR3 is TGTGCCAGTTCGAGCCTAGCGGGAGCAGATACGCAGTATTTT. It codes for CASSSLAGADTQYF.

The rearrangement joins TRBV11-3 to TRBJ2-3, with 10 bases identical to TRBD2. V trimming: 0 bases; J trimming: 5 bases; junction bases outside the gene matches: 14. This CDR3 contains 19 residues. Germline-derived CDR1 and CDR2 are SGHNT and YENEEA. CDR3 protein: CASSLDRVAGGLGIDTQYF. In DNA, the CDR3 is TGTGCCAGCAGCTTAGATAGAGTAGCGGGAGGCCTCGGGATAGATACGCAGTATTTT.

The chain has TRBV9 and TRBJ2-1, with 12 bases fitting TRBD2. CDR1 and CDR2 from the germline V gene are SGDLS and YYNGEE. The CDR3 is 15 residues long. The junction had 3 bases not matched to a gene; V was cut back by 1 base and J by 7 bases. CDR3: CASSVRLAGENEQFF. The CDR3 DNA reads TGTGCCAGCAGCGTACGACTAGCGGGAGAAAATGAGCAGTTCTTC. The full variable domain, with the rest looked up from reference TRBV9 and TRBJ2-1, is DSGVTQTPKHLITATGQRVTLRCSPRSGDLSVYWYQQSLDQGLQFLIQYYNGEERAKGNILERFSAQQFPDLHSELNLSSLELGDSALYFCASSVRLAGENEQFFGPGTRLTVL.

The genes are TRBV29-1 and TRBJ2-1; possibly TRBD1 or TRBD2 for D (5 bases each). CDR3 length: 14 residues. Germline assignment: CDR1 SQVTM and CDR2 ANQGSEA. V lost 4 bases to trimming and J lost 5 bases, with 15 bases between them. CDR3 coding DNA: TGCAGCGTTGTCCCGGGACGGACTCACAATGAGCAGTTCTTC. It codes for CSVVPGRTHNEQFF.

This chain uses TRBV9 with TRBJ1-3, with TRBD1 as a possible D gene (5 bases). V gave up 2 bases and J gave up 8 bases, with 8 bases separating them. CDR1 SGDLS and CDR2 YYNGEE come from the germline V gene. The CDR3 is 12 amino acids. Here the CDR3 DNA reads TGTGCCAGCAGCGTGGGGGGGGACACCATATATTTT. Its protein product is CASSVGGDTIYF.

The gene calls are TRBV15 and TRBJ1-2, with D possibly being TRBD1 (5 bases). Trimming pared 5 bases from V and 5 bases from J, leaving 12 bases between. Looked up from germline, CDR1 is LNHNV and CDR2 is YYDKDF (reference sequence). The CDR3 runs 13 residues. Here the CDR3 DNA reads TGTGCCACCAGCCCCCTCGGGGGATATGGCTACACCTTC. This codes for CATSPLGGYGYTF.

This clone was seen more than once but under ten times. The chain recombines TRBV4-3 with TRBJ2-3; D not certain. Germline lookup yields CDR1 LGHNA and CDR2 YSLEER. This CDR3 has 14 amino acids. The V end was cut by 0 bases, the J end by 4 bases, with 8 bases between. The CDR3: CASSQELGSDTQYF. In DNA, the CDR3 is TGCGCCAGCAGCCAAGAGCTTGGGTCAGATACGCAGTATTTT.

This chain's CDR3 is CASSISSSGSYNEQFF. In DNA form, the CDR3 reads TGTGCCAGTAGTATCTCCTCTAGCGGGTCGTACAATGAGCAGTTCTTC. The chain recombines TRBV19 with TRBJ2-1, with 8 positions matching TRBD2. Germline values: CDR1 LNHDA, CDR2 SQIVND (reference sequence). V was clipped by 3 bases and J by 4 bases; unmatched bases: 8. The CDR3 is 16 amino acids.

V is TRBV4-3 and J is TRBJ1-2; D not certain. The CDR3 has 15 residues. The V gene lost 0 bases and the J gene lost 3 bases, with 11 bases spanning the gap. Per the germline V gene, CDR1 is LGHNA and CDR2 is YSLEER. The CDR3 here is CASSQDRAAYYGYTF. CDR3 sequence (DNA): TGCGCCAGCAGCCAAGATCGGGCAGCCTACTATGGCTACACCTTC.

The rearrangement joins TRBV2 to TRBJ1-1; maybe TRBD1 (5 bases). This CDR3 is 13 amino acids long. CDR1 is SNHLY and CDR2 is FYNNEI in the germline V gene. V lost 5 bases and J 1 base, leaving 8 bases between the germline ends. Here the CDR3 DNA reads TGTGCCAGCAGTCTAAGGGGGAACACTGAAGCTTTCTTT. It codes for CASSLRGNTEAFF.

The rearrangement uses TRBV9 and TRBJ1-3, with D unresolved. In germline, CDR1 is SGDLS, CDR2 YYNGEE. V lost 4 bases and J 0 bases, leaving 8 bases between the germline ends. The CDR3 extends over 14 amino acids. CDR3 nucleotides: TGTGCCAGCAGCCCACAAGCCTCTGGAAACACCATATATTTT. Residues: CASSPQASGNTIYF.

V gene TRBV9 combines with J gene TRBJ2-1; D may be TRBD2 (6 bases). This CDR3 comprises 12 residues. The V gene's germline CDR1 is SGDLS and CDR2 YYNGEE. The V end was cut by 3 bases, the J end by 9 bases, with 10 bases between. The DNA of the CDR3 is TGTGCCAGCAGCGCGACTAGATTTGAGCAGTTCTTC. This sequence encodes CASSATRFEQFF.

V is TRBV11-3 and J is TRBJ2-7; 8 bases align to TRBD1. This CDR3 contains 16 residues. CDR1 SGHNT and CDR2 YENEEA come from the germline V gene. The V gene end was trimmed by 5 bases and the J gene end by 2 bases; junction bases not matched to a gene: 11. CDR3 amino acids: CASSARTGFATYEQYF. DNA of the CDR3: TGTGCCAGCAGCGCCCGGACAGGGTTCGCAACCTACGAGCAGTACTTC.

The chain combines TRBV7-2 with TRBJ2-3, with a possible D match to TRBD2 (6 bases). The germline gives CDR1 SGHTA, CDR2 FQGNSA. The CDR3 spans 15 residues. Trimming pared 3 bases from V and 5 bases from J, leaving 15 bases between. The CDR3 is CASSFSTAGRDTQYF. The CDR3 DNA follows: TGTGCCAGCAGCTTCTCAACAGCGGGTCGAGATACGCAGTATTTT.

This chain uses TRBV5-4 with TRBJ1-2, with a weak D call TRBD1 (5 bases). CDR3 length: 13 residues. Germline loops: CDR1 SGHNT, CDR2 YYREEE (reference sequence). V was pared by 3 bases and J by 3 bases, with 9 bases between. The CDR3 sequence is CASSSEGHYGYTF. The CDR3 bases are TGTGCCAGCAGCTCCGAGGGGCACTATGGCTACACCTTC.

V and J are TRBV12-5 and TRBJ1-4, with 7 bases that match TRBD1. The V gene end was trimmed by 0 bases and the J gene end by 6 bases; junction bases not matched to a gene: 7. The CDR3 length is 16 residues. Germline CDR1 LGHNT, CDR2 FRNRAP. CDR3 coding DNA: TGTGCTAGTGGTTTGGTTTTGGGACAGAAGGATGAAAAACTGTTTTTT. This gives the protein CASGLVLGQKDEKLFF.